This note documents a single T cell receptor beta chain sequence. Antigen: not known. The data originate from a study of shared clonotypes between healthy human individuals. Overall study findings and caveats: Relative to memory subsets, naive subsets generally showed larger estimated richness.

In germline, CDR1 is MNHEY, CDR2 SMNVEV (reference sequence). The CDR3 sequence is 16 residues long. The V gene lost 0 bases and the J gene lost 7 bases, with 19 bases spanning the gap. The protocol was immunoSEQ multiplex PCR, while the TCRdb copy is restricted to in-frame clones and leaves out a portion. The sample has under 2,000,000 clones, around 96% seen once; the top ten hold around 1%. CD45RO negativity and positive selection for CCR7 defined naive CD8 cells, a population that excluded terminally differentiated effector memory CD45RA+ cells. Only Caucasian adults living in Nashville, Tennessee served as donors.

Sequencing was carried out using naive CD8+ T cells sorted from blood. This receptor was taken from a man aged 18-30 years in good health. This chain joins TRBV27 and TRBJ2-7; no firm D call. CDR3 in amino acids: CASSLSKGLPEWEQYF. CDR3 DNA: TGTGCCAGCAGTTTATCGAAAGGCCTACCCGAGTGGGAGCAGTACTTC.